This T cell receptor (beta chain) was retrieved from a study of CD8+ T cells in alopecia areata (dated by TCRdb to the late 2010s). Notes on the research overall: Treated patients were enrolled in an open-label pilot trial of oral tofacitinib, 5 to 10 mg twice daily, for moderate-to-severe alopecia areata. Patients received tofacitinib for 6 to 18 months and were then followed off drug for 6 months to check for delayed response and recurrence. Disease severity in treated patients was measured with the SALT score, which quantifies the percentage of affected scalp surface area. The study used high-throughput TCRbeta sequencing to examine T cell clonal expansion in alopecia areata, in both the C3H/HeJ mouse model and human patients. On the human side, TCRbeta sequencing was run on scalp tissue and on sorted CD4+ and CD8+ peripheral blood T cells from healthy controls and from alopecia areata patients with either patchy or totalis/universalis disease. Patients on tofacitinib were biopsied at baseline and after 4 and 24 weeks of treatment, and several of the patients also had a later scalp biopsy. Scalp clonality was compared among normal scalp (n=4), patchy alopecia areata scalp (n=8), and alopecia totalis/universalis scalp (n=8). RNA was extracted with the PAXgene miRNA kit for fixed scalp, the miRNeasy kit for PBMCs, and the RNeasy kit for mouse skin. TCRbeta CDR3 regions were amplified by immunoSEQ multiplex PCR using 35 Vbeta forward and 13 Jbeta reverse primers.

Preparation of the library involved the immunoSEQ multiplex PCR assay. RNA was extracted from all samples and reverse transcribed into cDNA, which served as template for TCR sequencing. First-strand cDNA was synthesized with SuperScript III using a 2:1 mix of oligo-dT and random hexamers. Amplification bias was assessed with a synthetic immune receptor repertoire, and residual bias was removed computationally. Turning to the authors' computational methods: Raw reads were preprocessed for error removal, and CDR3 was defined according to IMGT conventions as running from the conserved cysteine to phenylalanine. Clonality was calculated as 1 minus Shannon entropy normalized by log2 of the number of productive unique TCRs. CD4 or CD8 identity of scalp clones was inferred by cross-referencing scalp TCRbeta sequences with sorted blood CD4 and CD8 repertoires. TCRdb provides this immuneACCESS table in a form limited to in-frame rearrangements. Some clones are lacking; in checked studies, under half of them reflect an unresolved V gene, and why the rest are absent is not known. V and J calls and clone size are copied from that table; D and trimming were computed from the DNA. In this sample the table shows fewer than 100,000 clones, more than 55% of which occur a single time. The ten largest account for around 15% of the sample.

V loses 4 bases at its end and J loses 4 bases; junction bases beyond the gene matches: 7. Reading from cysteine to phenylalanine, the CDR3 counts 15 amino acids. Solely the CDR3 DNA is kept, with 45 bases framed from the first base. Sequences SQVTM (CDR1) and ANQGSEA (CDR2) are obtained from the germline V gene. The paper's findings and limits, for the study overall: Scalp TCR repertoire analysis is complicated because resident alphabeta T cells in normal human skin are also sequenced, whereas mouse skin is dominated by gammadelta T cells. With tofacitinib, both scalp clonality and the number of expanded CD8+ clones among the top 100 scalp clones went down significantly. Higher clonality and more expanded CD8+ clones were observed in lesional scalp than in normal scalp, particularly in alopecia totalis/universalis, a finding suggestive of antigenic drive. Many expanded lesional clones persisted in scalp and blood during tofacitinib treatment, which may partly explain relapse after stopping treatment. Because the treated cohort was small and had just a single nonresponder, larger studies are needed to establish links between baseline CD8+ expansion and response. Shared TCR sequences between patients were less evident than in mice, which may be partly attributable to HLA diversity in the patient population.

Explained via the paper, the time point label denotes: around 28 days on oral tofacitinib. Sample treatment or condition, as interpreted from the label and publication: oral pan-JAK inhibitor, 5-10 mg twice daily. From alopecia areata patients, peripheral blood was collected along with lesional scalp punch biopsies. After PBMCs were isolated by density centrifugation and stained for CD3, CD4 and CD8, a FACSAria was used to sort CD4+ and CD8+ T cells. To note about this clone: Its antigen remains unidentified. No base quality values were provided; no much bigger clone lies one nucleotide off.

The specimen was CD8+ T cells sorted from blood, collected at week 4, from a patient treated with tofacitinib. The sequence came from a human donor with alopecia areata. The chain uses TRBV29-1 and TRBJ1-5; 10 of the junction bases match TRBD1. CDR3 sequence: CSVADQGQGNQPQHF. The DNA sequence follows: TGCAGCGTTGCCGACCAGGGACAGGGGAATCAGCCCCAGCATTTT. Reference TRBV29-1 and TRBJ1-5 proteins supply the regions before and after the CDR3; the full variable domain is: SAVISQKPSRDICQRGTSLTIQCQVDSQVTMMFWYRQQPGQSLTLIATANQGSEATYESGFVIDKFPISRPNLTFSTLTVSNMSPEDSSIYLCSVADQGQGNQPQHFGDGTRLSIL.